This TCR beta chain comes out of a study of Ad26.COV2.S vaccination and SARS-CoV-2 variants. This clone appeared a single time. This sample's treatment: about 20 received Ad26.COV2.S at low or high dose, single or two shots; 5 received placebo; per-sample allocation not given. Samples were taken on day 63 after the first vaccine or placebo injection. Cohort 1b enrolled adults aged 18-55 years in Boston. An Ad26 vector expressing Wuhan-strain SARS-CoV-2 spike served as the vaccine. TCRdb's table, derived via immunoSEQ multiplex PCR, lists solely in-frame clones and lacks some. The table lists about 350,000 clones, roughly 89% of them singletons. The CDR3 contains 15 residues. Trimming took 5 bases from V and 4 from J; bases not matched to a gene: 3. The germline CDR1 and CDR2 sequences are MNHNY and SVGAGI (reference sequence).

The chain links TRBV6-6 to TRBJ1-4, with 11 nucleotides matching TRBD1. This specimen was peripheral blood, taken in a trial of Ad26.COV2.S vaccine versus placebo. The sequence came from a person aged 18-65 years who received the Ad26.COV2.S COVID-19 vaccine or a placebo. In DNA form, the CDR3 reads TGTGCCAGCAGTCGCGGGACAGGGGGTAATGAAAAACTGTTTTTT. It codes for CASSRGTGGNEKLFF.